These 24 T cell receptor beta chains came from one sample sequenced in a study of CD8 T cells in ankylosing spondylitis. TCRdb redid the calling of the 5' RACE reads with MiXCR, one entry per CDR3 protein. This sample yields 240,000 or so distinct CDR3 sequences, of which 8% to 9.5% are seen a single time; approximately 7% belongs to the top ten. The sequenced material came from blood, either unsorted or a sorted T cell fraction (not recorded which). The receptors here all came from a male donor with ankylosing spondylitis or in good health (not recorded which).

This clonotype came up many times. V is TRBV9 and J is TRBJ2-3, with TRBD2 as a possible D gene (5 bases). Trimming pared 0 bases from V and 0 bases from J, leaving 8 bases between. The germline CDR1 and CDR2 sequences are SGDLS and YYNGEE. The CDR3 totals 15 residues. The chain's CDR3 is CASSVGGMSTDTQYF. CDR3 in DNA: TGTGCCAGCAGCGTAGGAGGGATGAGCACAGATACGCAGTATTTT.

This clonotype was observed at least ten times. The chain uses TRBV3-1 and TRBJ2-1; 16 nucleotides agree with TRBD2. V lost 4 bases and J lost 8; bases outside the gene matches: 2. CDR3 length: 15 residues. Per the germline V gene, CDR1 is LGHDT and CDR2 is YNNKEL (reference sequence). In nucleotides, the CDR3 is TGTGCCAGCAGCCCCGGGACTAGCGGGAGGGATGAGCAGTTCTTC. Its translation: CASSPGTSGRDEQFF.

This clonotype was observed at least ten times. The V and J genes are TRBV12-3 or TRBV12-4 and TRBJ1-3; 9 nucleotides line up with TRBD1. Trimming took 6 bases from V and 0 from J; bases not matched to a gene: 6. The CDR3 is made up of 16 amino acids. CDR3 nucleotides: TGTGCCAGCAGCTGGACAGGGGCCCTCTCTGGAAACACCATATATTTT. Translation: CASSWTGALSGNTIYF.

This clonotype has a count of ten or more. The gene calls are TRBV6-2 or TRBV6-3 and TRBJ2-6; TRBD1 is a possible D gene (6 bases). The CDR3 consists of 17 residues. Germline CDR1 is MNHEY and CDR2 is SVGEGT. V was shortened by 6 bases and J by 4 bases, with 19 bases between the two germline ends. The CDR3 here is CASSRGHRYAGANVLTF. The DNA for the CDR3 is TGTGCCAGCAGCCGGGGACACCGTTATGCCGGGGCCAACGTCCTGACTTTC.

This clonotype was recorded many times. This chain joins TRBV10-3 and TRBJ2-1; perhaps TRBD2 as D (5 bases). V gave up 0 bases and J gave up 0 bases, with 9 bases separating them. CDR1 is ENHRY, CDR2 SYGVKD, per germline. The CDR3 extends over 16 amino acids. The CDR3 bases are TGTGCCATCAGTGAGTCGGCAGGACTCTCCTACAATGAGCAGTTCTTC. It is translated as CAISESAGLSYNEQFF.

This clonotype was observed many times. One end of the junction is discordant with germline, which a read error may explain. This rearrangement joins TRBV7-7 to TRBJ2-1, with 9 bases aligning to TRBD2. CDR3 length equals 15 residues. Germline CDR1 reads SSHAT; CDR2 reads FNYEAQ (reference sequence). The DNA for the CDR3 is TGTGCTAGCAGCTTAGAGCCTAGCGGGAAGAATGAGCAGTTCTTC. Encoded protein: CASSLEPSGKNEQFF.

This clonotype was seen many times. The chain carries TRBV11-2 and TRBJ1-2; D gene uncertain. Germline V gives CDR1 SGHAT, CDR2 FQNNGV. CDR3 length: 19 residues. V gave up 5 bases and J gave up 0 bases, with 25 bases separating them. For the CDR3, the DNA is TGTGCCAGCAGCGCGAACGCAGAATTTACCCCGCCTACTAACTATGGCTACACCTTC. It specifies CASSANAEFTPPTNYGYTF.

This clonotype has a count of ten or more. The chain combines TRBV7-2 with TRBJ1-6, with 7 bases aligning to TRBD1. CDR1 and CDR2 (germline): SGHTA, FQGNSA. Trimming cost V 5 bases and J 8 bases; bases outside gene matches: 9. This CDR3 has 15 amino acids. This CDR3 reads CASSRLDRSYSPLHF. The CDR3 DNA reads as TGTGCCAGCAGCCGACTGGACAGGAGCTATTCACCCCTCCACTTT.

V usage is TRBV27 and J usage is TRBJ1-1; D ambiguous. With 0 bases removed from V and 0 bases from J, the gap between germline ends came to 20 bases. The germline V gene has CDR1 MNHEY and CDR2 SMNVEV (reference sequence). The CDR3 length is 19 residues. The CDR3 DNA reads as TGTGCCAGCAGTTTATCTCCCCTAAGGAGGGTCGACATGAACACTGAAGCTTTCTTT. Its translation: CASSLSPLRRVDMNTEAFF.

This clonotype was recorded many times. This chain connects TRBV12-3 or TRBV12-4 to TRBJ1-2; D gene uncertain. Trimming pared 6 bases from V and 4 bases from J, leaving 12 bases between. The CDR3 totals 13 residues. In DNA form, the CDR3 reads TGTGCCAGCAGCACTACGGATTCCTATGGCTACACCTTC. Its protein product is CASSTTDSYGYTF.

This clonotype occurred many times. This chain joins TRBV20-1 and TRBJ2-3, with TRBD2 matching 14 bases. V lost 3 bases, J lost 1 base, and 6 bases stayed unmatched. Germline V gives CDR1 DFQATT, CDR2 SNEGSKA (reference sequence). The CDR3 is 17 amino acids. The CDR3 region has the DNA TGCAGTGCTAGTAGTGGGACTAGCGGGGGCCGCACAGATACGCAGTATTTT. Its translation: CSASSGTSGGRTDTQYF.

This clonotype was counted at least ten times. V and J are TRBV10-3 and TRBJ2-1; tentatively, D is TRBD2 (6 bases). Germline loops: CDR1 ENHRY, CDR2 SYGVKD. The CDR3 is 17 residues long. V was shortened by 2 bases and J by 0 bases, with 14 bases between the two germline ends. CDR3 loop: CAISEPPGLSSYNEQFF. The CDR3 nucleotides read TGTGCCATCAGTGAGCCCCCGGGACTTTCCTCCTACAATGAGCAGTTCTTC.

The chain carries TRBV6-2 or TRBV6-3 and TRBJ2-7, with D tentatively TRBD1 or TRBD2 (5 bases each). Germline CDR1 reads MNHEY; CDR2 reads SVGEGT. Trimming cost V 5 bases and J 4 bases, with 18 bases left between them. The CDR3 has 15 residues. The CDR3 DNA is TGTGCCAGCAGTCGTCGGGACGCAGGATTTTACGAGCAGTACTTC. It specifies CASSRRDAGFYEQYF.

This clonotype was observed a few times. This CDR3 is CASSLEVAGVSYEQYF. The CDR3 region has the DNA TGTGCCAGCAGCTTAGAAGTAGCGGGAGTCTCCTACGAGCAGTACTTC. The chain has TRBV7-2 and TRBJ2-7; 9 bases agree with TRBD2. Losses at the gene ends were 1 base for V and 0 bases for J; bases not matched to a gene: 4. The CDR3 sequence is 16 residues long. Germline CDR1 is SGHTA and CDR2 is FQGNSA.

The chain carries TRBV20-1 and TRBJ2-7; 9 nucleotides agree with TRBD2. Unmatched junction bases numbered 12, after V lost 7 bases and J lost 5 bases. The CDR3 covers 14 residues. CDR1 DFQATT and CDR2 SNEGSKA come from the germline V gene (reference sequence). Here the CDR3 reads CSGGSSGRWDEQYF. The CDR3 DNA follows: TGCAGTGGGGGTTCAAGCGGGAGGTGGGACGAGCAGTACTTC.

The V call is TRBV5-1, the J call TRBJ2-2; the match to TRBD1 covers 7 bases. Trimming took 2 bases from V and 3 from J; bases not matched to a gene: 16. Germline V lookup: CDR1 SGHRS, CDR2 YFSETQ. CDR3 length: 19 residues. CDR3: CASSFTGVENPLDTGELFF. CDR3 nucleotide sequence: TGCGCCAGCAGCTTTACAGGGGTCGAAAATCCTCTGGACACCGGGGAGCTGTTTTTT.

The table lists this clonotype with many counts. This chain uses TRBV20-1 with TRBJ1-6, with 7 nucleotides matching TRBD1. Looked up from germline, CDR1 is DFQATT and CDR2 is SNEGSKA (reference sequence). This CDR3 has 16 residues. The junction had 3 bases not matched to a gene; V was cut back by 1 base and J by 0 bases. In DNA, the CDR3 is TGCAGTGCTAGAGCAGGGGGAAGCTCCTATAATTCACCCCTCCACTTT. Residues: CSARAGGSSYNSPLHF.

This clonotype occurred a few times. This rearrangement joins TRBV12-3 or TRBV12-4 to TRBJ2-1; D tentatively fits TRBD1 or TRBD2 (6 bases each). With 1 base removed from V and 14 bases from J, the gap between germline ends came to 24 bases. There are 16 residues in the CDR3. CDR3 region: CASSLEVGIGGQGKFF. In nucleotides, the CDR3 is TGTGCCAGCAGTTTAGAGGTAGGGATCGGAGGGCAGGGGAAGTTCTTC.

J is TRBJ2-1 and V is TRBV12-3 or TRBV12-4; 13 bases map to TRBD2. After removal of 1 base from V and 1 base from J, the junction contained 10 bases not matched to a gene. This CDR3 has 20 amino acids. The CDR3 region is CASSLDFWTSGGLSYNEQFF. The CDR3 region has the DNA TGTGCCAGCAGTTTAGATTTCTGGACTAGCGGGGGACTTTCCTACAATGAGCAGTTCTTC.

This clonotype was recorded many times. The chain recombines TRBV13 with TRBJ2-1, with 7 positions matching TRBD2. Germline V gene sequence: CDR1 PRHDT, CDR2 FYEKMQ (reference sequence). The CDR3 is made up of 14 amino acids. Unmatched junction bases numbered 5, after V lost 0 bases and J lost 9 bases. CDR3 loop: CASSLGLGEGEQFF. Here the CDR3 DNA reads TGTGCCAGCAGCTTAGGCCTTGGGGAGGGTGAGCAGTTCTTC.

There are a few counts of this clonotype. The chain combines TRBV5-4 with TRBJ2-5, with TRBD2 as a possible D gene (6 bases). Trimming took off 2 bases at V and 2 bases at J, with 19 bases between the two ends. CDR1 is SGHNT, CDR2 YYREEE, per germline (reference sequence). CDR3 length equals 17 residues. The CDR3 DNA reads TGTGCCAGCAGCTTTAATTGGGCGGGATCTAGTCAAGAGACCCAGTACTTC. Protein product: CASSFNWAGSSQETQYF.

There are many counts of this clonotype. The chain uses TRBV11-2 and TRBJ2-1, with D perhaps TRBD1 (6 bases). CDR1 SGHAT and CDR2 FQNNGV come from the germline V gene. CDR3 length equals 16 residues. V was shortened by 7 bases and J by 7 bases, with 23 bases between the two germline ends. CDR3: CASTPLSRQGRNEQFF. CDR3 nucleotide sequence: TGTGCCAGCACGCCCCTTTCTCGCCAGGGGAGAAATGAGCAGTTCTTC.

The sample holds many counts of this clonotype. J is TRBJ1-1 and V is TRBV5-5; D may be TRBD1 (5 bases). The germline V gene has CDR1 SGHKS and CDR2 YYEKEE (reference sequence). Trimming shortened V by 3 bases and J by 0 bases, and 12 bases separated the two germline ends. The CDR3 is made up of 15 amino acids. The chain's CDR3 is CASSSPGTVNTEAFF. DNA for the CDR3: TGTGCCAGCAGCTCCCCCGGGACCGTGAACACTGAAGCTTTCTTT.

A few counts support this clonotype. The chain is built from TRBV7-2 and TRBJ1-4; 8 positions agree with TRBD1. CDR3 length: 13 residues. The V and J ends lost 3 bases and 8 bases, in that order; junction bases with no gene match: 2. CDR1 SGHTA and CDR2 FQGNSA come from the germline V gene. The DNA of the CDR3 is TGTGCCAGCAGCTTTCGGACAGGGGAAAAACTGTTTTTT. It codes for CASSFRTGEKLFF.